Presented here are 23 T cell receptor beta chains from one specimen sequenced in a study of blood T cell repertoires in COVID-19. Sequencing used immunoSEQ multiplex PCR; TCRdb keeps in-frame clones, though not all of them. The profile covers 98,000 or so clones, with over 80% appearing a single time and less than 5% taken by the ten largest. The sample comprised peripheral blood. The receptor set was obtained from a woman aged 65 to 85 with acute or convalescent COVID-19.

This clone was recorded only once. The V call is TRBV28, the J call TRBJ2-5, with 9 bases that match TRBD2. With V trimmed by 6 bases and J by 5 bases, 10 bases remained unmatched. This CDR3 has 15 residues. The germline gives CDR1 MDHEN, CDR2 SYDVKM. CDR3 bases: TGTGCCAGCAGCCCTGCTAGCGGGATACGGGAGACCCAGTACTTC. It codes for CASSPASGIRETQYF.

This sequence joins TRBV19 and TRBJ2-1; 8 bases match TRBD2. This CDR3 spans 17 amino acids. Losses at the gene ends were 1 base for V and 0 bases for J; bases not matched to a gene: 5. Germline V CDR1 and CDR2: LNHDA, SQIVND (reference sequence). The CDR3 bases are TGTGCCAGTAGTATAGGGACTAGCTGGAGCTCCTACAATGAGCAGTTCTTC. Translating gives CASSIGTSWSSYNEQFF.

The chain couples TRBV11-3 to TRBJ2-1; D might be TRBD2 (5 bases). The CDR3 contains 16 residues. Between the trimmed V and J ends, which lost 4 bases and 0 bases, there was a span of 13 bases. Looked up from germline, CDR1 is SGHNT and CDR2 is YENEEA. The CDR3 here is CASSSRAGSSYNEQFF. The CDR3 coding sequence is TGTGCCAGCAGCTCCCGCGCGGGTAGCTCCTACAATGAGCAGTTCTTC.

V is TRBV28 and J is TRBJ1-4; a possible D gene is TRBD1 (5 bases). V lost 8 bases and J 8 bases, leaving 15 bases between the germline ends. The CDR3 contains 13 residues. Germline assignment: CDR1 MDHEN and CDR2 SYDVKM. For the CDR3, the DNA is TGTGCCAGCCGGGACCGGGAGGGAGAAAAACTGTTTTTT. Its translation is CASRDREGEKLFF.

The gene calls are TRBV6-4 and TRBJ2-2; a weak D match, TRBD2 (6 bases). V was cut by 3 bases and J by 5 bases, with 13 bases left in between. The CDR3 runs 15 residues. The germline V gene has CDR1 MRHNA and CDR2 SNTAGT. The CDR3 sequence: CASSESGTATGELFF. CDR3 DNA: TGTGCCAGCAGTGAATCCGGGACTGCAACCGGGGAGCTGTTTTTT.

Only one count was recorded for this clone. The CDR3 reads CASSLIQGEGYTF. CDR3 DNA sequence: TGTGCCAGCAGTTTAATCCAGGGGGAGGGCTACACCTTC. The chain couples TRBV28 to TRBJ1-2; 7 bases line up with TRBD1. The junction had 5 bases not matched to a gene; V was cut back by 2 bases and J by 8 bases. Germline CDR1 reads MDHEN; CDR2 reads SYDVKM. The CDR3 spans 13 residues.

This clone was observed a single time. The CDR3 DNA reads as TGTGCCAGCAGTGTCATGACAGGGTGGGGAGCTTTCTTT. The encoded protein is CASSVMTGWGAFF. The chain links TRBV2 to TRBJ1-1, with TRBD1 matching 7 bases. V was pared by 4 bases and J by 10 bases, with 9 bases of the junction left unmatched. Germline CDR1 is SNHLY and CDR2 is FYNNEI. The CDR3 is 13 residues long.

The chain uses TRBV9 and TRBJ1-6; TRBD1 is a possible D gene (5 bases). The CDR3 runs 14 residues. V gave up 10 bases and J gave up 7 bases, with 18 bases separating them. CDR1 SGDLS and CDR2 YYNGEE come from the germline V gene. The DNA for the CDR3 is TGTGCCTCCGCTGGGGGGAAACCAAATTCACCCCTCCACTTT. Translated: CASAGGKPNSPLHF.

This chain links TRBV7-9 with TRBJ2-3; weak D call: TRBD1 (6 bases). This CDR3 is 16 amino acids long. Germline CDR1 SEHNR, CDR2 FQNEAQ (reference sequence). Trimming removed 5 bases from V and 3 bases from J, with 18 bases in between. The CDR3 loop reads CASSLGHASITDTQYF. The CDR3 nucleotides read TGTGCCAGCAGCCTGGGACACGCGTCAATTACAGATACGCAGTATTTT.

The chain recombines TRBV4-2 with TRBJ2-3; D is perhaps TRBD1 (8 bases). Germline CDR1 is LGHNA and CDR2 is YNFKEQ. V shed 8 bases and J shed 4 bases, with 13 bases lying between them. This CDR3 comprises 13 residues. DNA for the CDR3: TGTGCCAGCGGACAGGGAGGGGCAGATACGCAGTATTTT. It yields the protein CASGQGGADTQYF.

The chain combines TRBV4-2 with TRBJ1-2, with D maybe TRBD1 (6 bases). The germline CDR1 and CDR2 sequences are LGHNA and YNFKEQ. The V and J ends lost 0 bases and 6 bases respectively, with 17 bases between them. This CDR3 contains 16 residues. The CDR3 loop is CASSQDGGGASNGYTF. DNA of the CDR3: TGTGCCAGCAGCCAAGATGGGGGGGGCGCGAGTAATGGCTACACCTTC.

The chain couples TRBV5-4 to TRBJ2-3, with D tentatively TRBD2 (6 bases). Germline CDR1 is SGHNT and CDR2 is YYREEE (reference sequence). The CDR3 loop spans 15 amino acids. Trimming removed 0 bases at V and 0 bases at J, with 8 bases between. As DNA, the CDR3 is TGTGCCAGCAGCTTGGCCGCGGGGAGCACAGATACGCAGTATTTT. Its protein product is CASSLAAGSTDTQYF.

This chain joins TRBV5-1 and TRBJ2-6; D is ambiguous. The V end lost 2 bases, the J end lost 3 bases, and 12 bases lay between the germline ends. Germline V gene data show CDR1 as SGHRS and CDR2 as YFSETQ. There are 16 residues in the CDR3. CDR3 bases: TGCGCCAGCAGCTTTACCACTATGGTTGGGGCCAACGTCCTGACTTTC. It encodes CASSFTTMVGANVLTF.

The CDR3 bases are TGCAGCGTTGAAGGCACGGGACAGAGTGTCGACGAGCAGTACTTC. Protein sequence: CSVEGTGQSVDEQYF. The V and J genes are TRBV29-1 and TRBJ2-7, with 7 bases lining up with TRBD1. Per the germline V gene, CDR1 is SQVTM and CDR2 is ANQGSEA. J lost 5 bases, V lost 1 base, and 11 bases had no gene match. The CDR3 loop spans 15 amino acids.

The chain carries TRBV9 and TRBJ1-6; D unresolved. Germline values: CDR1 SGDLS, CDR2 YYNGEE. The CDR3 consists of 14 residues. Trimming stripped 0 bases from V and 13 bases from J, with 14 bases between. This chain's CDR3 is CASSVEPGGAPLHF. Written as DNA, the CDR3 is TGTGCCAGCAGCGTAGAGCCAGGAGGCGCGCCCCTCCACTTT. The whole variable domain, remainder taken from reference TRBV9 and TRBJ1-6, is DSGVTQTPKHLITATGQRVTLRCSPRSGDLSVYWYQQSLDQGLQFLIQYYNGEERAKGNILERFSAQQFPDLHSELNLSSLELGDSALYFCASSVEPGGAPLHFGNGTRLTVT.

The rearrangement uses TRBV7-2 and TRBJ1-5; D remains unclear. From germline, CDR1 is SGHTA and CDR2 FQGNSA. V was shortened by 5 bases and J by 7 bases, with 18 bases between the two germline ends. The CDR3 is 15 amino acids. The CDR3 DNA is TGTGCCAGCAGCGGCTCAGGCTTACCAGGACAGCCCCAGCATTTT. This gives the protein CASSGSGLPGQPQHF.

The V and J genes are TRBV28 and TRBJ1-5; no firm D call. Germline values: CDR1 MDHEN, CDR2 SYDVKM. The CDR3 contains 13 residues. Trimming left V 7 bases short and J 6 bases short, with 13 bases between. The CDR3 sequence: CASTFFRSQPQHF. The CDR3 nucleotides read TGTGCCAGCACCTTCTTTAGAAGTCAGCCCCAGCATTTT.

The J gene is TRBJ2-1, the V gene TRBV28; 8 bases line up with TRBD2. Germline V gives CDR1 MDHEN, CDR2 SYDVKM. The junction had 10 bases not matched to a gene; V was cut back by 5 bases and J by 10 bases. This CDR3 contains 14 residues. Here the CDR3 DNA reads TGTGCCAGCAGTCCCCGGACTAGCCCCAGGGAGCAGTTCTTC. Amino acids: CASSPRTSPREQFF.

This clone was detected only once. The rearrangement uses TRBV19 and TRBJ1-2, with 9 bases lining up with TRBD1. The V and J ends lost 5 bases and 2 bases, in that order; junction bases with no gene match: 3. The CDR3 runs 14 residues. From germline, CDR1 is LNHDA and CDR2 SQIVND (reference sequence). Here the CDR3 DNA reads TGTGCCAGTAGTTGGGACAGGGCCAACTATGGCTACACCTTC. Its protein is CASSWDRANYGYTF.

This clone came up once. This chain joins TRBV5-1 and TRBJ2-1, with 7 positions matching TRBD1. CDR1 is SGHRS and CDR2 is YFSETQ in the germline V gene. Trimming removed 6 bases from V and 0 bases from J; junction bases left unmatched: 6. This CDR3 spans 15 amino acids. In DNA form, the CDR3 reads TGCGCCAGCAACCGGGACAGACCCTCCTACAATGAGCAGTTCTTC. Its protein is CASNRDRPSYNEQFF.

The sample holds one count of this clone. The chain links TRBV28 to TRBJ1-5; weak D call: TRBD1 (5 bases). The germline V gene has CDR1 MDHEN and CDR2 SYDVKM. This CDR3 spans 15 amino acids. Trimming shortened V by 6 bases and J by 6 bases, and 18 bases separated the two germline ends. CDR3 DNA: TGTGCCAGCAGACACCGCGGGGGGGGAGGTCAGCCCCAGCATTTT. It is translated as CASRHRGGGGQPQHF.

J is TRBJ1-1 and V is TRBV6-2 or TRBV6-3; TRBD1 aligns across 7 bases. V lost 5 bases to trimming and J lost 5 bases; unmatched junction nucleotides: 8. Germline V gene data show CDR1 as MNHEY and CDR2 as SVGEGT. The CDR3 extends over 14 amino acids. CDR3 amino acids: CASSRDRDRTEAFF. In DNA form, the CDR3 reads TGTGCCAGCAGTCGAGACAGGGACAGAACTGAAGCTTTCTTT.

The CDR3 spells CASSWGDFGTAYEQYF. For the CDR3, the DNA is TGTGCCAGCAGCTGGGGAGACTTCGGGACAGCCTACGAGCAGTACTTC. This chain joins TRBV7-9 and TRBJ2-7; 7 bases match TRBD1. Looked up from germline, CDR1 is SEHNR and CDR2 is FQNEAQ (reference sequence). V trimming: 4 bases; J trimming: 2 bases; junction bases outside the gene matches: 11. This CDR3 spans 16 amino acids.